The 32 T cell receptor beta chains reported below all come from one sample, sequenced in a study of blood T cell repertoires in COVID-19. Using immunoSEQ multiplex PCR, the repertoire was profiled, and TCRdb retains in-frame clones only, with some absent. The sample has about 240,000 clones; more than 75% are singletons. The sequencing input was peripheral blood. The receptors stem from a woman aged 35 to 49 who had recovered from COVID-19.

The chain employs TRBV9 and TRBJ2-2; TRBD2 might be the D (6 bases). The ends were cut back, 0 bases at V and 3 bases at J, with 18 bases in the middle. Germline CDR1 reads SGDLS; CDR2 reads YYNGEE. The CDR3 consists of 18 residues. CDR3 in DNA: TGTGCCAGCAGCGTAGGCCCACCCCGGGGGAGGTACACCGGGGAGCTGTTTTTT. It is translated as CASSVGPPRGRYTGELFF. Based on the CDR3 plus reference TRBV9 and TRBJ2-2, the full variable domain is DSGVTQTPKHLITATGQRVTLRCSPRSGDLSVYWYQQSLDQGLQFLIQYYNGEERAKGNILERFSAQQFPDLHSELNLSSLELGDSALYFCASSVGPPRGRYTGELFFGEGSRLTVL.

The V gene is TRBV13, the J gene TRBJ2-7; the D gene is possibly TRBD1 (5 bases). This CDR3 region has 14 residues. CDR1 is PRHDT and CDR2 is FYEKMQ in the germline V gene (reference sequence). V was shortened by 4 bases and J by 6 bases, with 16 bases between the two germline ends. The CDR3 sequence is CASSSTVRGPEQYF. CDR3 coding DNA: TGTGCCAGCAGCTCGACAGTTAGGGGCCCCGAGCAGTACTTC. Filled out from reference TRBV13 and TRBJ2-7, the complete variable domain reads AAGVIQSPRHLIKEKRETATLKCYPIPRHDTVYWYQQGPGQDPQFLISFYEKMQSDKGSIPDRFSAQQFSDYHSELNMSSLELGDSALYFCASSSTVRGPEQYFGPGTRLTVT.

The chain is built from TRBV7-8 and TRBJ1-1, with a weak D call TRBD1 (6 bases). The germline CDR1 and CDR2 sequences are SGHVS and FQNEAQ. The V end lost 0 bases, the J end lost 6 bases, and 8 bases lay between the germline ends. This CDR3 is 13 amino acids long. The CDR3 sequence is CASSLADSSEAFF. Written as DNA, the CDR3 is TGTGCCAGCAGCTTAGCGGACAGCTCTGAAGCTTTCTTT.

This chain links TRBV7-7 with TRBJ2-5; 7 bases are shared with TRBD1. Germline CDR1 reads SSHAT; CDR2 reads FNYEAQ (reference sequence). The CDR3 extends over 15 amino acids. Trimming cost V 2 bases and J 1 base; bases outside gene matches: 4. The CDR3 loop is CASSLRDSIQETQYF. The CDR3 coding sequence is TGTGCCAGCAGCTTAAGGGACAGCATCCAAGAGACCCAGTACTTC. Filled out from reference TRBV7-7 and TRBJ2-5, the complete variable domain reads GAGVSQSPRYKVTKRGQDVTLRCDPISSHATLYWYQQALGQGPEFLTYFNYEAQPDKSGLPSDRFSAERPEGSISTLTIQRTEQRDSAMYRCASSLRDSIQETQYFGPGTRLLVL.

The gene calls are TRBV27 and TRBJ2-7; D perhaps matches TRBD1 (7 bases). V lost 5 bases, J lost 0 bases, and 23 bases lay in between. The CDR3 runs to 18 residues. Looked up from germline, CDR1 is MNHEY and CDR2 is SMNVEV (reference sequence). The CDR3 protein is CASSPRGMTGWGSYEQYV. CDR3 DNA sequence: TGTGCCAGCAGTCCCCGGGGGATGACAGGGTGGGGCTCCTACGAGCAGTACGTC.

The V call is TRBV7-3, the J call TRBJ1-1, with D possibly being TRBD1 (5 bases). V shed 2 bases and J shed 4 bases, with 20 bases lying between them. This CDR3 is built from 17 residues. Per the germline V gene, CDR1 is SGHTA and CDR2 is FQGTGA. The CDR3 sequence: CASSLGNPGRGGTEAFF. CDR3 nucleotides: TGTGCCAGCAGCTTAGGCAACCCAGGGAGGGGAGGCACTGAAGCTTTCTTT. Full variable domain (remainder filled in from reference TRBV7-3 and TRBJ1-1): GAGVSQTPSNKVTEKGKYVELRCDPISGHTALYWYRQSLGQGPEFLIYFQGTGAADDSGLPNDRFFAVRPEGSVSTLKIQRTERGDSAVYLCASSLGNPGRGGTEAFFGQGTRLTVV.

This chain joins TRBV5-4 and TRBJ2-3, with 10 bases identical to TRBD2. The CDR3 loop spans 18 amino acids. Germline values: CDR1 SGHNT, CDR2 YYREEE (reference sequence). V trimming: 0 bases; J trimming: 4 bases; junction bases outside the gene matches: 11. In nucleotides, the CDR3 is TGTGCCAGCAGCTTGGCGTCAGCGGGAGGGCCCAAGGCAGATACGCAGTATTTT. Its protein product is CASSLASAGGPKADTQYF. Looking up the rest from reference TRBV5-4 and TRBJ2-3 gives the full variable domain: ETGVTQSPTHLIKTRGQQVTLRCSSQSGHNTVSWYQQALGQGPQFIFQYYREEENGRGNFPPRFSGLQFPNYSSELNVNALELDDSALYLCASSLASAGGPKADTQYFGPGTRLTVL.

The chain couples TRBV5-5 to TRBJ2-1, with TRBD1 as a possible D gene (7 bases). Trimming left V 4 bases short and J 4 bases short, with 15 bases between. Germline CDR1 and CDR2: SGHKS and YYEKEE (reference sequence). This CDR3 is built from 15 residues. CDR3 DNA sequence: TGTGCCAGCAGCCAGGGGGGCGGGCCTTACAATGAGCAGTTCTTC. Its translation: CASSQGGGPYNEQFF.

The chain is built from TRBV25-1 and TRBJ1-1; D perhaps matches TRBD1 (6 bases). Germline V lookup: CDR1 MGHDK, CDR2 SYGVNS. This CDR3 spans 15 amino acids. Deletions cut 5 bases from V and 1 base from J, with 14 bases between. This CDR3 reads CASSQGLQTNTEAFF. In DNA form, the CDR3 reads TGTGCCAGCAGTCAGGGGTTACAGACGAACACTGAAGCTTTCTTT.

The CDR3 loop is CASSPGQGANTGELFF. The CDR3 nucleotides are TGTGCCAGCTCACCGGGTCAGGGGGCGAACACCGGGGAGCTGTTTTTT. The genes are TRBV18 and TRBJ2-2; 7 nucleotides align to TRBD1. The CDR3 sequence is 16 residues long. Germline CDR1 and CDR2: KGHSH and LQKENI. Trimming cost V 3 bases and J 0 bases; bases outside gene matches: 4.

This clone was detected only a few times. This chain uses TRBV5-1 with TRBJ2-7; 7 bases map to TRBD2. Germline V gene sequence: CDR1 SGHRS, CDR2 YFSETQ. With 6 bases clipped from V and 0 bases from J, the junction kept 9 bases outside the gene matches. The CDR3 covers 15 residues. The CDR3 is CASIHPTSRSYEQYV. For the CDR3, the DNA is TGCGCCAGCATCCACCCGACTAGCCGCTCCTACGAGCAGTACGTC.

In DNA, the CDR3 is TGTGCCACCAGCCGGCGGGGTAGCTCCTACGAGCAGTACTTC. Translating it yields CATSRRGSSYEQYF. The V and J genes are TRBV15 and TRBJ2-7; D is possibly TRBD2 (6 bases). The CDR3 is 14 amino acids. Trimming stripped 5 bases from V and 0 bases from J, with 11 bases between. Germline V gene data show CDR1 as LNHNV and CDR2 as YYDKDF (reference sequence).

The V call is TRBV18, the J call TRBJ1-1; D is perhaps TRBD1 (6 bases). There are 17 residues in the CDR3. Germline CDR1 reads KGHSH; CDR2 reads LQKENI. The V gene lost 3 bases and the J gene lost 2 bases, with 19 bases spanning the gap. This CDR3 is CASSPTQGHPFNTEAFF. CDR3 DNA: TGTGCCAGCTCACCCACACAGGGACACCCTTTTAACACTGAAGCTTTCTTT.

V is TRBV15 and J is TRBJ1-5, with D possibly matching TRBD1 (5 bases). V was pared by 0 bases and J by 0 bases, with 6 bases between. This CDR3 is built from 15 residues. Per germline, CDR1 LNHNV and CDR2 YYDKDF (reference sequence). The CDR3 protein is CATSRDGGSNQPQHF. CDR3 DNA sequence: TGTGCCACCAGCAGAGACGGGGGTAGCAATCAGCCCCAGCATTTT.

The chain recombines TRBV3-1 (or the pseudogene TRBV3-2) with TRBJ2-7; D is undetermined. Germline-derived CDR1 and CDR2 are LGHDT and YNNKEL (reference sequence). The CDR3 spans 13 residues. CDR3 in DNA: TGTGGCAAGCCCCCCCCACCCTTATACGAGCAGTACGTC. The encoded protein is CGKPPPPLYEQYV.

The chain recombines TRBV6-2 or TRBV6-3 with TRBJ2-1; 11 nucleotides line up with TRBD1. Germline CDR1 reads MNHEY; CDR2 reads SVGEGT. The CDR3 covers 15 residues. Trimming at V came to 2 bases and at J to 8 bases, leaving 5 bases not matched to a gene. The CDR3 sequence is CASSYGTGGFHEQFF. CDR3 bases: TGTGCCAGCAGTTACGGGACAGGGGGGTTCCATGAGCAGTTCTTC.

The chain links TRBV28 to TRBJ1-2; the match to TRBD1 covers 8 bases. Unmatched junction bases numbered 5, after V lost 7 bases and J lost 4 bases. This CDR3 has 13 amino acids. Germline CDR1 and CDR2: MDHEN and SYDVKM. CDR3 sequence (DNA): TGTGCCAGCAAACAGGGGGGGGCCTATGGCTACACCTTC. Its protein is CASKQGGAYGYTF.

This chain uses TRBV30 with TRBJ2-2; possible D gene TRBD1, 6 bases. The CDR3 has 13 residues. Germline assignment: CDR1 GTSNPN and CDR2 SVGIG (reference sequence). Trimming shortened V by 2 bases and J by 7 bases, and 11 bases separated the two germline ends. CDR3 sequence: CAWSPGVGGELFF. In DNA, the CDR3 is TGTGCCTGGAGTCCAGGGGTGGGCGGGGAGCTGTTTTTT.

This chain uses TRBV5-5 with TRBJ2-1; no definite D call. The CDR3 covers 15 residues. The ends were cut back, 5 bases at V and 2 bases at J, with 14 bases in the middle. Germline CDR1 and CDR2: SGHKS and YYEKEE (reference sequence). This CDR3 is CASSPQAPTYNEQFF. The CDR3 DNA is TGTGCCAGCAGTCCCCAGGCCCCCACCTACAATGAGCAGTTCTTC.

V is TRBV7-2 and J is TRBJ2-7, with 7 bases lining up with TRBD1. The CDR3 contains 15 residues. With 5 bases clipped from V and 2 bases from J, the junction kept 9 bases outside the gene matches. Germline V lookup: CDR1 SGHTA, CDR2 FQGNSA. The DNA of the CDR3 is TGTGCCAGCAGCAGACAGGGCTCTGGGACCTACGAGCAGTACTTC. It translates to CASSRQGSGTYEQYF.

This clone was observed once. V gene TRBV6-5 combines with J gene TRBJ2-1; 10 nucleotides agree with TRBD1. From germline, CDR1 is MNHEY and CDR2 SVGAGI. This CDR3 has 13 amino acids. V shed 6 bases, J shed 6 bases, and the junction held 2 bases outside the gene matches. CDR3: CASSRTGGNEQFF. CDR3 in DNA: TGTGCCAGCAGCCGGACAGGGGGCAATGAGCAGTTCTTC.

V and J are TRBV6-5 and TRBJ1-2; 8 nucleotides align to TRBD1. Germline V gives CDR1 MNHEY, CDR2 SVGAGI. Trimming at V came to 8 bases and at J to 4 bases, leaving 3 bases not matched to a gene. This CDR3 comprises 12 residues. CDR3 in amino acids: CASRRGLYGYTF. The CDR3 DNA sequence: TGTGCCAGCCGCAGGGGGCTCTATGGCTACACCTTC.

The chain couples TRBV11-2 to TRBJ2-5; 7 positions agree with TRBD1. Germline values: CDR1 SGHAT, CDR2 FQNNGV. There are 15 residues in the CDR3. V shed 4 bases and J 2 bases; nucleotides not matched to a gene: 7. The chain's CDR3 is CASSSPDRRQETQYF. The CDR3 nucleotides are TGTGCCAGCAGCTCCCCGGACAGGAGGCAAGAGACCCAGTACTTC.

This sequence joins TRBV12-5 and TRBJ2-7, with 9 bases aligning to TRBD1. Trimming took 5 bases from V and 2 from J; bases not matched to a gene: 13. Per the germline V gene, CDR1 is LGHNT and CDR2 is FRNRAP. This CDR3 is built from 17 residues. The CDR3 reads CASGNTATGGAPYEQYF. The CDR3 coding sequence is TGTGCTAGTGGTAACACCGCTACAGGGGGCGCGCCCTACGAGCAGTACTTC.

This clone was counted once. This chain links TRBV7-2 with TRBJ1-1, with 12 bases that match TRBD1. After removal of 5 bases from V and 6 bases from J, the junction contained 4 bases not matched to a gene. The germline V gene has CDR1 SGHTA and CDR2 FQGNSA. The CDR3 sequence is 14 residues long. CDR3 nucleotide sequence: TGTGCCAGCAGCCGGGACAGGGGGCGGGCTGAAGCTTTCTTT. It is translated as CASSRDRGRAEAFF.

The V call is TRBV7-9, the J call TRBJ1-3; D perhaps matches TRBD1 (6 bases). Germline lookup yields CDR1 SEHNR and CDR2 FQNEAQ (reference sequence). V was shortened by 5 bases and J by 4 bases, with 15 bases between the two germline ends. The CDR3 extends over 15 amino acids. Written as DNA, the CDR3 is TGTGCCAGCAGCCAACAGGGTCACAGCGGAAACACCATATATTTT. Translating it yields CASSQQGHSGNTIYF. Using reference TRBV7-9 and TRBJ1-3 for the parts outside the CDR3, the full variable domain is DTGVSQNPRHKITKRGQNVTFRCDPISEHNRLYWYRQTLGQGPEFLTYFQNEAQLEKSRLLSDRFSAERPKGSFSTLEIQRTEQGDSAMYLCASSQQGHSGNTIYFGEGSWLTVV.

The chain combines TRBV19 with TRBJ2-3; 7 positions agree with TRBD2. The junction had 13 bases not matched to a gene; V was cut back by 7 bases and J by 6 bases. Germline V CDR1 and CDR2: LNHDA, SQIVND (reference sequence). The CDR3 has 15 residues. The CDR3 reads CASTNGGVRWDTQYF. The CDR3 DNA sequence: TGTGCCAGTACCAATGGGGGGGTCCGGTGGGATACGCAGTATTTT.

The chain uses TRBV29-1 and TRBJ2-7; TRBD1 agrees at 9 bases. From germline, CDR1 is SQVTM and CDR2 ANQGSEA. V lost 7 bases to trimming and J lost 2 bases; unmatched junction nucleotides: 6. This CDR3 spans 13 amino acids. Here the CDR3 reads CSARDRVTYEQYF. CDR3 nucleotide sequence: TGCAGCGCCCGGGACAGGGTAACCTACGAGCAGTACTTC.

CDR3 loop: CATSDRGLASYNEQFF. CDR3 sequence (DNA): TGTGCCACCAGTGACCGGGGACTAGCCTCCTACAATGAGCAGTTCTTC. This chain joins TRBV24-1 and TRBJ2-1, with TRBD2 identical over 9 bases. The CDR3 has 16 amino acids. Germline trimming cut 4 bases from V and 0 bases from J; bases unmatched to any gene: 3. Germline V gives CDR1 KGHDR, CDR2 SFDVKD.

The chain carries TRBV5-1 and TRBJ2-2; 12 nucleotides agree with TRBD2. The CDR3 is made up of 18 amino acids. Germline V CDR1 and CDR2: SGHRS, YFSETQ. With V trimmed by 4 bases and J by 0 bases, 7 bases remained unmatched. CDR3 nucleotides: TGCGCCAGCAGCCCCGGGACTAGCGGGTCCGCGAACACCGGGGAGCTGTTTTTT. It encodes CASSPGTSGSANTGELFF.

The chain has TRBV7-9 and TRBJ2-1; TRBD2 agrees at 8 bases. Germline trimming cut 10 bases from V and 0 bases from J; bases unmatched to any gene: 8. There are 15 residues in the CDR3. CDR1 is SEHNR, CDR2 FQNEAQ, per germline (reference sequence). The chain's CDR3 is CATSGLAGSYNEQFF. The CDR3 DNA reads TGTGCCACCTCTGGACTAGCAGGCTCCTACAATGAGCAGTTCTTC.

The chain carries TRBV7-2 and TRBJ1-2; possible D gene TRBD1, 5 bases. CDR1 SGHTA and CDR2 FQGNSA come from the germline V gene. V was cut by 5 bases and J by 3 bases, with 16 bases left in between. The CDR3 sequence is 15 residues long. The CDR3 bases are TGTGCCAGCAGCCCCCCCTCGGGGGGGTACTATGGCTACACCTTC. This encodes CASSPPSGGYYGYTF.